The next 20 T cell receptor beta chains were all read from a single sample in a study of tumor-infiltrating lymphocytes in primary liver carcinoma (dated by TCRdb to 2017 to 2019). Total RNA and DNA were co-extracted without cell sorting from roughly 20-30 mg of bulk tissue using the AllPrep DNA/RNA mini kit. TCRdb records Illumina HiSeq 2500 as the sequencer. A constant-region primer and ProtoScript II reverse transcriptase were used to reverse-transcribe TCRbeta-specific cDNA from roughly 0.55 ug total RNA. TCRbeta libraries were built with three nested multiplex PCR rounds, a slightly modified ARM-PCR procedure. Each of the first two PCR rounds ran for approximately 11 cycles using multiplex TRBV1-TRBV30 forward primers together with a Cbeta reverse primer. The raw public reads went through TCRdb reprocessing: fastp at Q25, MiXCR clone calling, in-frame beta chains kept. When rows share a CDR3 protein, they turn into one entry using the most common DNA and genes. This sample lists about 54,000 distinct CDR3 sequences; over 70% were detected once. The ten top clones hold about 25% of the sample.

Sequenced material: liver tumor tissue from sampling region 2. The cell subset or site label for this specimen denotes: tumor region T2, inferior pole. The source is a man in his forties with primary liver carcinoma and hepatitis B virus infection.

This clonotype was counted only a few times. At one boundary the junction diverges from the germline segment, which might be a read error. This sequence joins TRBV28 and TRBJ2-2; 11 nucleotides line up with TRBD1. The CDR3 length is 16 residues. The germline V gene encodes CDR1 MDHEN and CDR2 SYDVKM. CDR3 region: CASTPIRTGGTGKLFF. The CDR3 DNA is TGTGCCAGCACCCCTATCCGGACAGGGGGCACCGGGAAGCTGTTTTTT.

A single count supports this clonotype. Without the conserved terminal phenylalanine or tryptophan, this CDR3 likely stems from a read error. The rearrangement joins TRBV29-1 to TRBJ2-7; D not resolved. Trimming shortened V by 5 bases and J by 5 bases, and 10 bases separated the two germline ends. Germline-derived CDR1 and CDR2 are SQVTM and ANQGSEA. The CDR3 has 11 amino acids. In DNA form, the CDR3 reads TGCAGCGTTAAAACCCCTCACGAGCAGTACCTC. Protein: CSVKTPHEQYL.

V usage is TRBV6-1 and J usage is TRBJ2-7; TRBD1 agrees at 7 bases. Trimming removed 7 bases from V and 9 bases from J; junction bases left unmatched: 12. Germline V gene lookup returns CDR1 MNHNS and CDR2 SASEGT. This CDR3 region has 13 residues. Written as DNA, the CDR3 is TGTGCCAGCAATGGCCTGACAGGGAACCGGCAGTACTTC. Translating gives CASNGLTGNRQYF.

A word on this clonotype: An end of the junction does not agree with germline; a read error may underlie this. This rearrangement joins TRBV11-2 to TRBJ2-1; the match to TRBD2 covers 9 bases. Per germline, CDR1 SGHAT and CDR2 FQNNGV. The CDR3 extends over 14 amino acids. The CDR3 DNA is TGTGCCAGAAGCTTGACTAGCGGATACGATGAGCAGTTCTTC. As protein: CARSLTSGYDEQFF. Together with reference TRBV11-2 and TRBJ2-1, the CDR3 gives the full variable domain: EAGVAQSPRYKIIEKRQSVAFWCNPISGHATLYWYQQILGQGPKLLIQFQNNGVVDDSQLPKDRFSAERLKGVDSTLKIQPAKLEDSAVYLCARSLTSGYDEQFFGPGTRLTVL.

This clonotype was recorded only once. This CDR3 is missing its conserved last phenylalanine or tryptophan, likely due to a read error. The rearrangement joins TRBV11-1 to TRBJ2-6, with a weak D call TRBD2 (5 bases). CDR3 length equals 19 residues. Germline V gene sequence: CDR1 SGHAT, CDR2 FQDESV (reference sequence). V dropped 5 bases and J dropped 0 bases, with 20 bases sitting between them. CDR3 in DNA: TGTGCCAGCAGCCCCCCGGGGAGCGGTTTTAACTCTGGGGCCAACGTCCTGACTTCC. This gives the protein CASSPPGSGFNSGANVLTS.

This clonotype appeared once. This chain joins TRBV11-2 and TRBJ2-5; D not certain. V was trimmed by 0 bases and J by 10 bases, leaving 12 bases between them. The CDR3 contains 13 residues. Germline V lookup: CDR1 SGHAT, CDR2 FQNNGV. CDR3 DNA sequence: TGTGCCAGCAGCTTAGATTTTCTAGAGTGCCAGTACTTC. Its protein is CASSLDFLECQYF.

Of note for this clonotype: At one end the junction does not follow the germline gene, possibly because of a read error. This chain links TRBV6-1 with TRBJ2-3; D is unclear. This CDR3 has 11 residues. CDR1 is MNHNS, CDR2 SASEGT, per germline. The CDR3 is CVSSKRYTQYF. CDR3 sequence (DNA): TGTGTCAGCAGTAAACGGTATACGCAGTATTTT.

Comments on this clonotype: This sequence may be a read error, since a much larger clone differs from it by one base. V gene TRBV28 combines with J gene TRBJ2-1; TRBD2 is a possible D gene (5 bases). This CDR3 spans 14 amino acids. CDR1 is MDHEN and CDR2 is SYDVKM in the germline V gene. V lost 8 bases and J 0 bases, leaving 11 bases between the germline ends. The CDR3 spells CASGKRNSYNEQFF. The CDR3, as DNA: TGTGCCAGCGGTAAGCGGAACTCCTACAATGAGCAGTTCTTC.

This clonotype was detected ten times or more. V gene TRBV6-1 combines with J gene TRBJ1-2; 8 bases fit TRBD1. The CDR3 length is 13 residues. Germline CDR1 reads MNHNS; CDR2 reads SASEGT. The V gene end was trimmed by 3 bases and the J gene end by 6 bases; junction bases not matched to a gene: 3. CDR3 coding DNA: TGTGCCAGCAGTGAGTGGACAGGGAATGGCTACACCTTC. It is translated as CASSEWTGNGYTF.

The J gene is TRBJ2-1, the V gene TRBV4-2; 9 bases line up with TRBD2. Germline V gene sequence: CDR1 LGHNA, CDR2 YNFKEQ. Trimming removed 1 base from V and 13 bases from J; junction bases left unmatched: 17. The CDR3 has 17 amino acids. CDR3 DNA sequence: TGTGCCAGCAGCCAAGGTCCGGGCGGGAGGGACCACATTGATCAGTTCTTC. It is translated as CASSQGPGGRDHIDQFF.

The genes are TRBV9 and TRBJ2-7; the D gene is possibly TRBD2 (6 bases). V was cut by 0 bases and J by 3 bases, with 13 bases left in between. Germline lookup yields CDR1 SGDLS and CDR2 YYNGEE. The CDR3 is 15 residues long. CDR3 DNA sequence: TGTGCCAGCAGCGTAGGGGTCGGGAGTCACTACGAGCAGTACTTC. It specifies CASSVGVGSHYEQYF.

The count of this clonotype is one. This rearrangement joins TRBV29-1 to TRBJ2-1, with a weak D call TRBD2 (6 bases). Germline loops: CDR1 SQVTM, CDR2 ANQGSEA. The V end was cut by 7 bases, the J end by 8 bases, with 21 bases between. This CDR3 spans 14 amino acids. The CDR3 protein is CSALTGPGVDEQFF. CDR3 coding DNA: TGCAGCGCATTGACGGGACCGGGGGTGGATGAGCAGTTCTTC.

A note on this clonotype: Its ends do not fully match the called genes, so a read error is possible. CDR3 residues: CAGSTVTGTSGTGTQYF. Written as DNA, the CDR3 is TGTGCCGGCAGTACGGTAACTGGGACTAGCGGCACAGGTACGCAGTATTTT. J is TRBJ2-3 and V is TRBV5-4; 11 bases align to TRBD2. The CDR3 runs 17 residues. Germline loops: CDR1 SGHNT, CDR2 YYREEE (reference sequence). Looking up the rest from reference TRBV5-4 and TRBJ2-3 gives the full variable domain: ETGVTQSPTHLIKTRGQQVTLRCSSQSGHNTVSWYQQALGQGPQFIFQYYREEENGRGNFPPRFSGLQFPNYSSELNVNALELDDSALYLCAGSTVTGTSGTGTQYFGPGTRLTVL.

Concerning this clonotype: A much more abundant neighbour one base away suggests this may be a read error. The genes are TRBV28 and TRBJ2-5; TRBD2 matches 10 bases. CDR1 MDHEN and CDR2 SYDVKM come from the germline V gene. The V and J ends lost 6 bases and 2 bases, in that order; junction bases with no gene match: 3. CDR3 length equals 14 residues. The CDR3 nucleotides read TGTGCCAGCAGGGTAGCGGGGGGACAAGAGACCCAGTACTTC. This gives the protein CASRVAGGQETQYF.

Of note for this clonotype: This may stem from a read error, because a much larger clone lies one nucleotide away. V usage is TRBV18 and J usage is TRBJ2-1; 8 positions agree with TRBD2. Germline lookup yields CDR1 KGHSH and CDR2 LQKENI. CDR3 length: 16 residues. The CDR3 reads CDSSPLVTSEYNEQFF. Here the CDR3 DNA reads TGTGACAGCTCACCACTGGTGACTAGCGAATACAATGAGCAGTTCTTC. The whole variable domain, remainder taken from reference TRBV18 and TRBJ2-1, is NAGVMQNPRHLVRRRGQEARLRCSPMKGHSHVYWYRQLPEEGLKFMVYLQKENIIDESGMPKERFSAEFPKEGPSILRIQQVVRGDSAAYFCDSSPLVTSEYNEQFFGPGTRLTVL.

This clonotype appeared a single time. One end of the junction does not line up with germline, which may come from a read error. The CDR3 DNA follows: TGCGTCAGCAGCTTGACTAGCGGGCAGGCCTACGAGAAGTACTTC. Translated, it gives CVSSLTSGQAYEKYF. The chain recombines TRBV5-1 with TRBJ2-7; TRBD2 matches 10 bases. The V gene's germline CDR1 is SGHRS and CDR2 YFSETQ. This CDR3 is built from 15 residues.

A remark on this clonotype: The junction does not match germline at one end; this may be a read error. The rearrangement joins TRBV11-2 to TRBJ2-7, with a possible D match to TRBD2 (7 bases). The CDR3 spans 15 residues. Germline V gene lookup returns CDR1 SGHAT and CDR2 FQNNGV. In DNA, the CDR3 is TGTGCCAGCAACTTAGCTCAGGGGAGGGATATCAAGCAGTACTTC. Protein: CASNLAQGRDIKQYF.

The rearrangement links TRBV10-1 to TRBJ2-3; D ambiguous. CDR1 and CDR2 from the germline V gene are WNHNN and SYGVQD (reference sequence). The CDR3 is 13 residues long. Trimming took 0 bases from V and 11 from J, leaving 12 bases between them. As DNA, the CDR3 is TGCGCCAGCAGTGAGTCGATAGCTGGTATGCAGTATTTT. Translation gives CASSESIAGMQYF.

Turning to this clonotype: One end of the junction does not line up with germline, which may come from a read error. V is TRBV5-5 and J is TRBJ1-2, with 7 bases fitting TRBD1. The CDR3 loop spans 13 amino acids. Germline V gives CDR1 SGHKS, CDR2 YYEKEE (reference sequence). CDR3 loop: CVSSLGQFYGYTF. The CDR3 nucleotides read TGTGTCAGCAGCTTGGGACAGTTCTATGGTTACACCTTC.

As concerns this clonotype: This may stem from a read error, because a much larger clone lies one nucleotide away. The chain is built from TRBV7-3 and TRBJ2-1; D ambiguous. The CDR3 length is 16 residues. V was shortened by 5 bases and J by 8 bases, with 22 bases between the two germline ends. The germline V gene encodes CDR1 SGHTA and CDR2 FQGTGA. CDR3 nucleotide sequence: TGTGCCAGCAGCCTCGTACCGCCGACCGAAGGTTATGAGCAGTTCTTC. It yields the protein CASSLVPPTEGYEQFF.